This T cell receptor (beta chain) was recorded in a study of T cell responses to AZD1222 COVID-19 vaccine. In regard to this clone: What it binds is not known.

Libraries were prepared by immunoSEQ multiplex PCR; TCRdb keeps only in-frame clonotypes and omits some of them. The sample lists 150,000 to 200,000 clones, around 94% seen once, with approximately 0.6% in the top ten. The study, taken as a whole, reports: Repertoires were obtained only post-peak T cell response.

This material consisted of peripheral blood, taken on day 0 of AZD1222 vaccination. This receptor was obtained from an adult in good health.

DNA of the CDR3: TGTGCCAGCAGTTTGTGGGGGGACAGGGCCCGGGCTGAAGCTTTCTTT. Amino acids: CASSLWGDRARAEAFF. The rearrangement links TRBV27 to TRBJ1-1; 9 bases fit TRBD1. The CDR3 contains 16 residues. Germline V gives CDR1 MNHEY, CDR2 SMNVEV (reference sequence). V was clipped by 3 bases and J by 6 bases; unmatched bases: 11.